This is a list of T cell receptor beta chains from one sample in a study of T cell responses to AZD1222 COVID-19 vaccine. Repertoires were generated with immunoSEQ multiplex PCR, while TCRdb's copy carries only in-frame clones and drops some. The sample consists of around 140,000 clones, approximately 91% of them appearing once. This specimen consisted of peripheral blood, obtained 28 days after the second AZD1222 dose. The receptors derive from an adult who received the AZD1222 COVID-19 vaccine. CDR3s include the opening cysteine and the closing phenylalanine or tryptophan. The D gene is left open where the match is weak. Some rows have no size entry. The others give once, few or many, or a class for an expanded clone.

TGTGCCAGCAGTAGGACCGCGACCCTATACAATGAGCAGTTCTTC	CASSRTATLYNEQFF	-	TRBJ2-1	TRBV6-6	once
TGCGCCAGCAGCTTGGTGGTAGCGGGATCTAGCACAGATACGCAGTATTTT	CASSLVVAGSSTDTQYF	TRBD2	TRBJ2-3	TRBV5-1	-
TGTGCCAGTAGTAGGGAGGGCGTTTGGGGGCCCTTCAGCGAGCAGTACTTC	CASSREGVWGPFSEQYF	-	TRBJ2-7	TRBV19	-
TGTGCCAGCAGCTCCAACAGGGACAGTCAGTTCGATGAGCAGTTCTTC	CASSSNRDSQFDEQFF	TRBD1	TRBJ2-1	TRBV7-9	-
TGTGCCAGCAGTTTCCGGGGGATGGTCTTGAACACCGGGGAGCTGTTTTTT	CASSFRGMVLNTGELFF	-	TRBJ2-2	TRBV28	-
TGTGCCAGCAGCGTTACGTCCAGCATGACGCAGTTCTTC	CASSVTSSMTQFF	-	TRBJ2-1	TRBV9	few
TGTGCCAGCAGCCACCCTCGCGGGCCCATACACGGGCGGGGCAATGAGCAGTTCTTC	CASSHPRGPIHGRGNEQFF	-	TRBJ2-1	TRBV3-1/TRBV3-2	-
TGTGCCAGCAGTTTAACAGGGTTCCATCAGCCCCAGCATTTT	CASSLTGFHQPQHF	-	TRBJ1-5	TRBV6-5	-
TGTGCCAGCTCACCCGGAACCGGGACAGGGTTTAGAGATACGCAGTATTTT	CASSPGTGTGFRDTQYF	TRBD1	TRBJ2-3	TRBV18	-
TGTGCCAGTAGTATTGGGGCGCGGACTGAAGCTTTCTTT	CASSIGARTEAFF	-	TRBJ1-1	TRBV19	-
TGTGCCACCACGGACAGCTTCTACGAGCAGTACTTC	CATTDSFYEQYF	-	TRBJ2-7	TRBV10-3	-
TGTGCCAGCAGTTACGGGCCCAACAATGAGCAGTTCTTC	CASSYGPNNEQFF	-	TRBJ2-1	TRBV6-5	-
TGTGCCAGCAGCTCGGGGACAGGGTTTACCGGGGAGCTGTTTTTT	CASSSGTGFTGELFF	TRBD1	TRBJ2-2	TRBV5-4	few
TGTGCCAGCAGCTGGGGCGGGCTTAGCTCCTACAATGAGCAGTTCTTC	CASSWGGLSSYNEQFF	-	TRBJ2-1	TRBV6-4	-
TGTGCGGGCCGGATAGGGCTTTGGAGTGAGCAGTTCTTC	CAGRIGLWSEQFF	-	TRBJ2-1	TRBV30	-
TGTGCCATTCTTCAGGGAGGAAACACCATATATTTT	CAILQGGNTIYF	-	TRBJ1-3	TRBV10-3	-
TGCAGCGCATTAATTCAGGGGAACTATGGCTACACCTTC	CSALIQGNYGYTF	-	TRBJ1-2	TRBV29-1	-
TGTGCCAGCCAGCGGAACGGAGACTACGAGCAGTACTTC	CASQRNGDYEQYF	-	TRBJ2-7	TRBV12-3/TRBV12-4	-
TGTGCCAGCAGAATGGACAGGGGGCCCGGAAACACCATATATTTT	CASRMDRGPGNTIYF	TRBD1	TRBJ1-3	TRBV6-6	once
TGTGCCAGCAGTTACGGAGGGGCTGGGGCCAACGTCCTGACTTTC	CASSYGGAGANVLTF	-	TRBJ2-6	TRBV6-2/TRBV6-3	-
TGTGCCAGCACCTTGAGGGGACAGAAAAGAACCTACTATGGCTACACCTTC	CASTLRGQKRTYYGYTF	TRBD1	TRBJ1-2	TRBV5-8	-
TGTGCCAGCAGTCTCGGCGGAAACTATGGCTACACCTTC	CASSLGGNYGYTF	-	TRBJ1-2	TRBV2	-
TGTGCCAGCAGTTTGGACAGGGAAAGGGAGCAGTACTTC	CASSLDREREQYF	TRBD1	TRBJ2-7	TRBV7-3	-
TGTGCCAGCAGCCAGCGACTAGCGGGCCCTAGCACAGATACGCAGTATTTT	CASSQRLAGPSTDTQYF	TRBD2	TRBJ2-3	TRBV14	-
TGTGCCAGCAGCTCTTTGAACACCGGGGAGCTGTTTTTT	CASSSLNTGELFF	-	TRBJ2-2	TRBV5-4	-
TGTGCCAGCAGTTTATGGACTAGCGATACCTACAATGAGCAGTTCTTC	CASSLWTSDTYNEQFF	TRBD2	TRBJ2-1	TRBV28	-
TGTGCCACCAGCAGACAGACAGGGATAGAAAAACTGTTTTTT	CATSRQTGIEKLFF	TRBD1	TRBJ1-4	TRBV15	-
TGTGCCAGCAGCCCCAGGGACAGGGACAATGAGCAGTTCTTC	CASSPRDRDNEQFF	TRBD1	TRBJ2-1	TRBV4-2	-
TGTGCCAGTAGTACGCGGGAGGATGGGGAATTAGATGAGCAGTTCTTC	CASSTREDGELDEQFF	TRBD2	TRBJ2-1	TRBV19	once
TGTGCCAGCAGCCGACTAGCGGGAGCTCCCGGGGAGCTGTTTTTT	CASSRLAGAPGELFF	TRBD2	TRBJ2-2	TRBV13	-
TGTGCCAGCAGTGATGTGGGAAACTATGGCTACACCTTC	CASSDVGNYGYTF	-	TRBJ1-2	TRBV3-1/TRBV3-2	-